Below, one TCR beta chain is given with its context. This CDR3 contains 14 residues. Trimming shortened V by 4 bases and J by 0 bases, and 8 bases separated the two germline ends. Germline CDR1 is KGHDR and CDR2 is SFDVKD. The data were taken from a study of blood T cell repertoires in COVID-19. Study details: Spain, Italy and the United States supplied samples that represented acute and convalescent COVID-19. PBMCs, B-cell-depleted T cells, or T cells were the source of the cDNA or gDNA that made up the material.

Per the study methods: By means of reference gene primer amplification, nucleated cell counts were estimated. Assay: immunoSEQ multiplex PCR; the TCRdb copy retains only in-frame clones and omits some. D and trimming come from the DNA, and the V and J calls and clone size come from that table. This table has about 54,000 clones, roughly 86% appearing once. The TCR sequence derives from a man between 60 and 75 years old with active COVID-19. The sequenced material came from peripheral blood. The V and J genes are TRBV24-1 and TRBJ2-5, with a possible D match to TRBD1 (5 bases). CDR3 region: CATSDVTDQETQYF. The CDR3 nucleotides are TGTGCCACCAGTGACGTGACAGACCAAGAGACCCAGTACTTC.